The T cell receptor (beta chain) described here comes from a study of OX40 agonist ivuxolimab in advanced cancers. Findings of the study overall: Some nonresponders likewise displayed low normalized T-cell clonal expansion.

Notes on this clone: No antigen is known for it.

With autoimmune disease history or systemic immunosuppression, patients were excluded. The timepoints at which blood was sampled were baseline, cycle 4 day 1, and cycle 7 day 1. The CDR3 contains 15 residues. Germline V CDR1 and CDR2: MGHDK, SYGVNS. Trimming cost V 4 bases and J 1 base, with 13 bases left between them. Generated by immunoSEQ multiplex PCR, the TCRdb table keeps only in-frame clones and is missing some. The sample has under 100,000 clones, more than 70% seen once; the top ten hold around 2.3%. The source is an adult with an advanced solid tumor such as melanoma, head and neck, liver or kidney cancer. The chain recombines TRBV25-1 with TRBJ1-1; D is unclear. Specimen: CD4+ or CD8+ T cells sorted from blood, collected in a trial of the OX40 agonist ivuxolimab. DNA of the CDR3: TGTGCCAGCAGTGGATCCGGTAGTAAGAACACTGAAGCTTTCTTT. This gives the protein CASSGSGSKNTEAFF.